Listed here are 13 T cell receptor beta chains from one sample, sequenced in a study of blood T cell repertoires in COVID-19. The assay was immunoSEQ multiplex PCR, and TCRdb's table has in-frame clones only and misses some. The table shows approximately 250,000 clones, with about 85% occurring only once. Sequencing was carried out using peripheral blood. These TCRs come from a man aged 60 to 75 with acute or convalescent COVID-19.

V usage is TRBV7-3 and J usage is TRBJ2-3, with a weak D call TRBD1 (6 bases). V was shortened by 3 bases and J by 0 bases, with 16 bases between the two germline ends. CDR3 size: 17 residues. Germline CDR1 reads SGHTA; CDR2 reads FQGTGA. CDR3 nucleotide sequence: TGTGCCAGCAGCTTCGGTCCCGGACAGCCTAGCACAGATACGCAGTATTTT. Protein: CASSFGPGQPSTDTQYF.

The V call is TRBV6-5, the J call TRBJ1-4; D not certain. Germline V gene data show CDR1 as MNHEY and CDR2 as SVGAGI. With 6 bases removed from V and 5 bases from J, the gap between germline ends came to 7 bases. CDR3 length: 12 amino acids. CDR3 sequence reads: CASRGKNEKLFF. CDR3 nucleotide sequence: TGTGCCAGCAGGGGCAAGAATGAAAAACTGTTTTTT.

The chain links TRBV6-1 to TRBJ1-1; weak D call: TRBD1 (5 bases). V lost 2 bases to trimming and J lost 9 bases, with 16 bases between them. The CDR3 covers 14 residues. CDR1 MNHNS and CDR2 SASEGT come from the germline V gene. In DNA form, the CDR3 reads TGTGCCAGCAGTGAACGGACTCGGGACTTGAAAGCTTTCTTT. Translation gives CASSERTRDLKAFF.

This chain uses TRBV30 with TRBJ1-4; tentatively, D is TRBD1 (5 bases). V lost 3 bases, J lost 2 bases, and 13 bases lay in between. The CDR3 has 15 residues. CDR1 GTSNPN and CDR2 SVGIG come from the germline V gene (reference sequence). CDR3 region: CAWREHRPTNEKLFF. The CDR3 DNA is TGTGCCTGGAGGGAACACAGGCCCACTAATGAAAAACTGTTTTTT.

This clone was recorded once. V and J are TRBV11-2 and TRBJ2-7; TRBD1 matches at 8 bases. Unmatched junction bases numbered 6, after V lost 5 bases and J lost 0 bases. The CDR3 is 15 amino acids. Germline-derived CDR1 and CDR2 are SGHAT and FQNNGV. The CDR3 sequence: CASSPETGGSYEQYF. The CDR3 nucleotides read TGTGCCAGCAGCCCCGAAACAGGGGGCTCCTACGAGCAGTACTTC. Based on the CDR3 plus reference TRBV11-2 and TRBJ2-7, the full variable domain is EAGVAQSPRYKIIEKRQSVAFWCNPISGHATLYWYQQILGQGPKLLIQFQNNGVVDDSQLPKDRFSAERLKGVDSTLKIQPAKLEDSAVYLCASSPETGGSYEQYFGPGTRLTVT.

The chain joins TRBV11-2 to TRBJ2-7; possibly TRBD2 for D (5 bases). With 3 bases removed from V and 6 bases from J, the gap between germline ends came to 18 bases. The CDR3 sequence is 15 residues long. Per germline, CDR1 SGHAT and CDR2 FQNNGV. Here the CDR3 DNA reads TGTGCCAGCAGCTTTTACCGGGATTTTAGTGGCGAGCAGTACTTC. It yields the protein CASSFYRDFSGEQYF. Supplemented by reference TRBV11-2 and TRBJ2-7, the full variable domain reads EAGVAQSPRYKIIEKRQSVAFWCNPISGHATLYWYQQILGQGPKLLIQFQNNGVVDDSQLPKDRFSAERLKGVDSTLKIQPAKLEDSAVYLCASSFYRDFSGEQYFGPGTRLTVT.

This clone has a handful of counts. This chain links TRBV6-5 with TRBJ1-2; D might be TRBD1 (6 bases). The CDR3 is 13 amino acids. CDR1 is MNHEY, CDR2 SVGAGI, per germline. The V end was cut by 5 bases, the J end by 6 bases, with 13 bases between. In DNA form, the CDR3 reads TGTGCCAGCAGTATCAGGGGATGGGATGGCTACACCTTC. It is translated as CASSIRGWDGYTF.

The chain is built from TRBV10-3 and TRBJ2-3; 11 nucleotides align to TRBD2. V trimming: 7 bases; J trimming: 0 bases; junction bases outside the gene matches: 3. CDR3 length: 15 residues. Germline assignment: CDR1 ENHRY and CDR2 SYGVKD. The CDR3 nucleotides are TGTGCCATCACTAGCGGGGGGTCGAGCACAGATACGCAGTATTTT. The encoded protein is CAITSGGSSTDTQYF.

The rearrangement joins TRBV27 to TRBJ1-5, with 7 nucleotides matching TRBD1. The CDR3 contains 15 residues. With 6 bases clipped from V and 7 bases from J, the junction kept 12 bases outside the gene matches. CDR1 and CDR2 (germline): MNHEY, SMNVEV (reference sequence). This chain's CDR3 is CASRPGTVGMQPQHF. The CDR3 DNA reads TGTGCCAGCAGACCCGGGACAGTGGGTATGCAGCCCCAGCATTTT.

The J gene is TRBJ2-7, the V gene TRBV5-1; TRBD1 might be the D (6 bases). Deletions cut 0 bases from V and 4 bases from J, with 11 bases between. The CDR3 is 14 amino acids. In germline, CDR1 is SGHRS, CDR2 YFSETQ. The CDR3 sequence is CASSLDPQGYEQYF. The CDR3 bases are TGCGCCAGCAGCTTGGACCCACAGGGATACGAGCAGTACTTC. Together with reference TRBV5-1 and TRBJ2-7, the CDR3 gives the full variable domain: KAGVTQTPRYLIKTRGQQVTLSCSPISGHRSVSWYQQTPGQGLQFLFEYFSETQRNKGNFPGRFSGRQFSNSRSEMNVSTLELGDSALYLCASSLDPQGYEQYFGPGTRLTVT.

The chain combines TRBV7-2 with TRBJ2-6, with 8 bases lining up with TRBD1. Unmatched junction bases numbered 10, after V lost 5 bases and J lost 1 base. Germline V gene data show CDR1 as SGHTA and CDR2 as FQGNSA. This CDR3 contains 18 residues. CDR3 loop: CASSRSATGASGANVLTF. The CDR3 nucleotides are TGTGCCAGCAGCCGGTCCGCGACAGGGGCTTCTGGGGCCAACGTCCTGACTTTC.

J is TRBJ1-5 and V is TRBV10-3, with D maybe TRBD1 (5 bases). This CDR3 region has 17 residues. V was trimmed by 0 bases and J by 0 bases, leaving 12 bases between them. Germline CDR1 is ENHRY and CDR2 is SYGVKD. CDR3 loop: CAISESARADSNQPQHF. CDR3 nucleotides: TGTGCCATCAGTGAGTCAGCCAGGGCCGATAGCAATCAGCCCCAGCATTTT.

This clone was found once. The V and J genes are TRBV7-9 and TRBJ1-5, with D possibly matching TRBD1 (6 bases). The germline V and J ends were trimmed by 1 base and 5 bases, with 12 bases remaining between them. CDR3 length equals 15 residues. The V gene's germline CDR1 is SEHNR and CDR2 FQNEAQ (reference sequence). CDR3 sequence (DNA): TGTGCCAGCAGCTTAGGTGACAGGCCACATCAGCCCCAGCATTTT. This gives the protein CASSLGDRPHQPQHF.